A single sample gave rise to the 19 T cell receptor beta chains below, sequenced in a study of CD8+ T cells in alopecia areata. RNA extraction and reverse transcription yielded cDNA as sequencing template. Sequencing was performed with immunoSEQ multiplex PCR; in TCRdb, only in-frame clones are kept and a portion is missing. Of about 200,000 clones detected, 50% to 70% appear once; the ten largest clones hold around 1.4%. Regarding treatment: oral pan-JAK inhibitor, 5-10 mg twice daily. This material consisted of CD4+ T cells sorted from blood, taken at week 4, from a patient treated with tofacitinib. The receptors stem from a human donor with alopecia areata.

This rearrangement joins TRBV29-1 to TRBJ1-1, with TRBD1 identical over 7 bases. The V gene end was trimmed by 7 bases and the J gene end by 0 bases; junction bases not matched to a gene: 5. The length of the CDR3 is 13 residues. Germline values: CDR1 SQVTM, CDR2 ANQGSEA. The CDR3, as DNA: TGCAGCGCCAAGGGGGCGCTGAACACTGAAGCTTTCTTT. Translation: CSAKGALNTEAFF.

J is TRBJ2-7 and V is TRBV4-2, with 10 bases fitting TRBD2. This CDR3 has 19 residues. CDR1 is LGHNA and CDR2 is YNFKEQ in the germline V gene. The V segment lost 0 bases and the J segment 4 bases; nucleotides outside the gene matches: 15. DNA of the CDR3: TGTGCCAGCAGCCAAGATCCCCTAGCGGGGGATCGATCGGAATACGAGCAGTACTTC. Its translation: CASSQDPLAGDRSEYEQYF.

The chain is built from TRBV7-2 and TRBJ2-3; possibly TRBD1 for D (5 bases). Germline V gene lookup returns CDR1 SGHTA and CDR2 FQGNSA. V gave up 3 bases and J gave up 5 bases, with 12 bases separating them. There are 14 residues in the CDR3. The CDR3 is CASSLRHRGDTQYF. The CDR3 DNA reads TGTGCCAGCAGCTTGCGCCATAGGGGAGATACGCAGTATTTT.

CDR3 in DNA: TGTGCCAGCAGCTTGGGACAGGGGAGAACTGAAGCTTTCTTT. Amino acid sequence: CASSLGQGRTEAFF. The genes are TRBV5-6 and TRBJ1-1; 8 bases match TRBD1. V lost 0 bases and J lost 5; bases outside the gene matches: 3. The CDR3 is made up of 14 amino acids. Germline V lookup: CDR1 SGHDT, CDR2 YYEEEE.

This clone was seen a few times. The chain carries TRBV7-2 and TRBJ1-2; possible D gene TRBD1, 6 bases. The CDR3 totals 14 residues. The V end was cut by 5 bases, the J end by 7 bases, with 17 bases between. Germline CDR1 SGHTA, CDR2 FQGNSA. The CDR3 loop reads CASSPHGGLGGYTF. The DNA of the CDR3 is TGTGCCAGCAGCCCCCATGGGGGCTTGGGTGGCTACACCTTC.

The sample holds a few counts of this clone. The V and J genes are TRBV9 and TRBJ2-7, with D perhaps matching TRBD1 (5 bases). V lost 2 bases and J 3 bases, leaving 15 bases between the germline ends. CDR1 SGDLS and CDR2 YYNGEE come from the germline V gene. The CDR3 consists of 15 residues. The chain's CDR3 is CASSVNGHQNYEQYF. The CDR3 DNA sequence: TGTGCCAGCAGCGTTAACGGACACCAGAACTACGAGCAGTACTTC.

This clone showed up just a few times. This chain links TRBV5-6 with TRBJ2-3; D perhaps matches TRBD1 (6 bases). The CDR3 consists of 15 residues. V gave up 4 bases and J gave up 3 bases, with 15 bases separating them. Germline V gives CDR1 SGHDT, CDR2 YYEEEE. The CDR3 nucleotides are TGTGCCAGCAGCCCCACGGGGCAGGGGACAGATACGCAGTATTTT. Residues: CASSPTGQGTDTQYF.

CDR3 bases: TGTGCCAGCAGTGTTCGTTCTGCGCTTTCCTACGAGCAGTACTTC. Its protein product is CASSVRSALSYEQYF. The chain has TRBV2 and TRBJ2-7, with D uncertain. The CDR3 loop spans 15 amino acids. Germline CDR1 SNHLY, CDR2 FYNNEI. Trimming stripped 4 bases from V and 1 base from J, with 14 bases between. Full variable domain (rest looked up from reference TRBV2 and TRBJ2-7): EPEVTQTPSHQVTQMGQEVILRCVPISNHLYFYWYRQILGQKVEFLVSFYNNEISEKSEIFDDQFSVERPDGSNFTLKIRSTKLEDSAMYFCASSVRSALSYEQYFGPGTRLTVT.

CDR3 sequence reads: CASSRPGQDRAFYGYTF. In nucleotides, the CDR3 is TGTGCCAGCAGCCGCCCGGGCCAGGACAGGGCGTTCTATGGCTACACCTTC. The J gene is TRBJ1-2, the V gene TRBV4-2, with TRBD1 matching 8 bases. V was pared by 4 bases and J by 4 bases, with 14 bases of the junction left unmatched. Germline V gives CDR1 LGHNA, CDR2 YNFKEQ. This CDR3 is built from 17 residues.

The chain combines TRBV5-1 with TRBJ2-3; 8 nucleotides match TRBD1. V shed 4 bases, J shed 5 bases, and the junction held 6 bases outside the gene matches. CDR3 length equals 14 residues. Germline assignment: CDR1 SGHRS and CDR2 YFSETQ. CDR3 bases: TGCGCCAGCAGCCCGGACAGGGAACGAGATACGCAGTATTTT. It yields the protein CASSPDRERDTQYF. Based on the CDR3 plus reference TRBV5-1 and TRBJ2-3, the full variable domain is KAGVTQTPRYLIKTRGQQVTLSCSPISGHRSVSWYQQTPGQGLQFLFEYFSETQRNKGNFPGRFSGRQFSNSRSEMNVSTLELGDSALYLCASSPDRERDTQYFGPGTRLTVL.

The V call is TRBV20-1, the J call TRBJ2-3; unclear D gene. The CDR3 covers 10 residues. Germline V gives CDR1 DFQATT, CDR2 SNEGSKA (reference sequence). Trimming left V 5 bases short and J 6 bases short, with 6 bases between. Here the CDR3 DNA reads TGCAGTGCTCCGAAGGATACGCAGTATTTT. It codes for CSAPKDTQYF.

This clone was counted a few times. The chain has TRBV6-5 and TRBJ1-2; 8 bases are a match to TRBD1. The trim removed 9 bases at V and 6 bases at J, leaving 12 bases unmatched. From germline, CDR1 is MNHEY and CDR2 SVGAGI. The CDR3 extends over 14 amino acids. For the CDR3, the DNA is TGTGCCAGTAGGTCTCTGACAGGGGAGCATGGCTACACCTTC. This codes for CASRSLTGEHGYTF.

This chain links TRBV5-1 with TRBJ2-7; tentative D call: TRBD1 (6 bases). V was pared by 2 bases and J by 4 bases, with 16 bases between. CDR1 is SGHRS and CDR2 is YFSETQ in the germline V gene. This CDR3 has 15 amino acids. The CDR3 bases are TGCGCCAGCAGCTTTGGCAGGGTTGGACAGTACGAGCAGTACTTC. This gives the protein CASSFGRVGQYEQYF. Combining the CDR3 with reference TRBV5-1 and TRBJ2-7 gives the whole variable domain KAGVTQTPRYLIKTRGQQVTLSCSPISGHRSVSWYQQTPGQGLQFLFEYFSETQRNKGNFPGRFSGRQFSNSRSEMNVSTLELGDSALYLCASSFGRVGQYEQYFGPGTRLTVT.

The sample holds many counts of this clone. The rearrangement joins TRBV5-6 to TRBJ2-6; D is unclear. Germline-derived CDR1 and CDR2 are SGHDT and YYEEEE. The CDR3 is 16 residues long. The V and J ends lost 0 bases and 3 bases respectively, with 10 bases between them. The CDR3 bases are TGTGCCAGCAGCTTGGCCTCAATGTTTGGGGCCAACGTCCTGACTTTC. It yields the protein CASSLASMFGANVLTF. The full variable domain, in which reference TRBV5-6 and TRBJ2-6 provide the parts outside the CDR3, is DAGVTQSPTHLIKTRGQQVTLRCSPKSGHDTVSWYQQALGQGPQFIFQYYEEEERQRGNFPDRFSGHQFPNYSSELNVNALLLGDSALYLCASSLASMFGANVLTFGAGSRLTVL.

CDR3 bases: TGTGCCAGCAGCTTAGATACAACAGATACGCAGTATTTT. Its translation: CASSLDTTDTQYF. The chain employs TRBV7-2 and TRBJ2-3; D remains unclear. Germline-derived CDR1 and CDR2 are SGHTA and FQGNSA. Trimming removed 1 base from V and 3 bases from J, with 5 bases in between. This CDR3 has 13 residues.

The J gene is TRBJ2-6, the V gene TRBV5-1; D gene uncertain. Germline V gives CDR1 SGHRS, CDR2 YFSETQ. The CDR3 is 16 amino acids. Trimming removed 3 bases from V and 2 bases from J, with 12 bases in between. The CDR3 region is CASSSGLNPGANVLTF. The CDR3, as DNA: TGCGCCAGCAGCTCCGGGCTGAACCCTGGGGCCAACGTCCTGACTTTC.

The V and J genes are TRBV27 and TRBJ1-2; D remains unclear. V lost 3 bases to trimming and J lost 0 bases, with 11 bases between them. This CDR3 comprises 15 residues. Germline assignment: CDR1 MNHEY and CDR2 SMNVEV (reference sequence). The CDR3 DNA reads TGTGCCAGCAGTTTGGGTTCCGACCCTAACTATGGCTACACCTTC. Amino acids: CASSLGSDPNYGYTF.

The V gene is TRBV23-1, the J gene TRBJ2-6, with D possibly TRBD2 on 5 matching bases. TRBV23-1 is marked as an open reading frame, function uncertain. The CDR3 is 16 amino acids. Trimming removed 4 bases at V and 0 bases at J, with 10 bases between. The CDR3 reads CASSLPRGSGANVLTF. CDR3 bases: TGCGCCAGCAGTCTCCCCCGGGGCTCTGGGGCCAACGTCCTGACTTTC.

This sequence joins TRBV5-1 and TRBJ1-2; D is perhaps TRBD1 (6 bases). The CDR3 is 15 residues long. Germline CDR1 is SGHRS and CDR2 is YFSETQ. V was cut by 3 bases and J by 8 bases, with 20 bases left in between. The CDR3: CASSYDDRTLEGYTF. As DNA, the CDR3 is TGCGCCAGCAGCTACGACGACAGGACCCTTGAAGGCTACACCTTC.